This paragraph covers one T cell receptor beta chain sequence. These data are taken from a study of blood T cell repertoires in COVID-19. The junction had 12 bases not matched to a gene; V was cut back by 5 bases and J by 8 bases. Germline-derived CDR1 and CDR2 are SEHNR and FQNEAQ (reference sequence). This CDR3 has 16 residues. Libraries were prepared by immunoSEQ multiplex PCR; TCRdb keeps only in-frame clonotypes and omits some of them. The repertoire consists of some 290,000 clones, with over 90% occurring once and the leading ten covering about 4%. The chain joins TRBV7-9 to TRBJ2-1; 10 bases match TRBD1. The specimen sequenced was PBMCs or T cells enriched from blood (not recorded which). The receptor was isolated from a woman between 25 and 40 years old who had been exposed to COVID-19. The CDR3 loop reads CASSDTGTGAGYEQFF. CDR3 bases: TGTGCCAGCAGCGATACCGGGACAGGGGCGGGCTATGAGCAGTTCTTC.